This T cell receptor (beta chain) is drawn from a study of blood T cell repertoires in COVID-19. On the study more broadly: The United States, Italy and Spain provided the acute and convalescent COVID-19 samples. Sample material is recorded as cDNA or gDNA derived from T cells, B-cell-depleted T cells, or PBMCs.

Trimming shortened V by 5 bases and J by 4 bases, and 12 bases separated the two germline ends. This CDR3 is built from 14 residues. Germline values: CDR1 SEHNR, CDR2 FQNEAQ (reference sequence). Authors' methods: Amplification of reference gene primers provided the estimated nucleated cell counts. Only in-frame clones appear in the TCRdb table, and some are missing; sequencing was by immunoSEQ multiplex PCR. V and J calls and clone size are given by that table; D and trimming were obtained from the DNA. The table has 150,000 to 200,000 clones, around 82% seen once. Sequencing was performed on peripheral blood. The origin of this receptor is a human donor with acute or convalescent COVID-19. The donor label of this sample is uncertain. J is TRBJ1-3 and V is TRBV7-9; the D gene is possibly TRBD1 (5 bases). In nucleotides, the CDR3 is TGTGCCAGCAGCCAAAATCAGGGAGGAAACACCATATATTTT. Protein product: CASSQNQGGNTIYF.